The T cell receptor beta chain under discussion was sequenced for a study of human thymus T cells (TCRdb year 2020). About the full investigation: The study characterized TCR alpha and beta repertoires from roughly 8 infant thymus samples and four related peripheral blood samples. Donor ages ranging from 7 to 244 days were recorded, and a handful of male and a couple of female infants were included in the cohort. Overall study outcomes, separate from this receptor: On average, thymus samples gave about 810,000 unique TCRB clonotypes, whereas blood samples gave 75,000 to 85,000. Biased V and J gene segment usage appeared to be present in both thymic and peripheral blood repertoires.

The CDR3 numbers 13 residues from cysteine through phenylalanine. Just CDR3 DNA is preserved here, 39 bases in frame from base 1. V loses 5 bases at its end and J loses 5 bases; junction bases beyond the gene matches: 3. In the germline V gene, CDR1 corresponds to MNHEY and CDR2 to SVGAGI. Immunologically healthy infants undergoing open corrective cardiac surgery for congenital heart defects in Finland were used as donors. During surgery, a small roughly 0.5-1 mL aliquot of peripheral blood was collected from four of the eight donors. Instead of starting from a fixed cell number, genomic DNA extraction from blood samples used all available leukocytes. ACK lysis buffer was used to remove erythrocytes from the blood, and the remaining leukocytes were kept as pellets at -70 degrees C. Genomic DNA was extracted from frozen cell pellets with a QIAsymphony instrument. A note on this clone: Its antigen is currently not known. No base quality values were provided; no much bigger clone lies one nucleotide off.

The immunoSEQ multiplex PCR assay was used to amplify the TCRB and TCRAD loci from a standardized amount of quality-controlled genomic DNA. Amplicons spanned the V(D)J region at a length sufficient to cover the CDR3 and identify V and J genes. The commercial immunoSEQ service was used to sequence amplicons on an Illumina platform. The authors processed their data as follows. Corrections for primer bias and sequencing errors followed previously described methods, while TCRAD and TCRB definitions were based on the IMGT database. Repertoires were analysed with immunoSEQ Analyzer 3.0 and VDJTools, covering basic statistics, V/J segment usage, diversity estimates, rarefaction and pairwise overlap. Diversity was estimated using the Chao1, ChaoE, Efron-Thisted, Shannon and inverse Simpson indices, and was also estimated on datasets down-sampled to the size of the smallest sample. Repertoire overlap was determined by strict matching of CDR3 nucleotide sequence, V gene and J gene, and Jaccard-based multidimensional scaling clustering was applied. Held by TCRdb, this immuneACCESS table contains in-frame sequences only and omits some clones. Under half of the omission traces to an unresolved V gene where checked; the cause of the rest is unknown. Clonal size and the V and J genes are those of that table, whereas D and trimming came from the DNA. The sample records over 35,000 clones, roughly 94% of which are singletons. The ten top clones hold more than 0.1% of the sample.

The sequencing sample was made of blood. The rearrangement joined TRBV6-5 to TRBJ1-5, with 7 bases aligning to TRBD1. This TCR came from a boy younger than two with a congenital heart defect but otherwise immunologically healthy. The CDR3 reads as follows: CASSRTGDQPQHF. The DNA reads TGTGCCAGCAGTCGAACAGGGGATCAGCCCCAGCATTTT.